Included here is one TCR beta chain sequence, with context. Its target is unknown. The data originate from a study of long-term antiretroviral therapy in people with HIV. Study-level findings and limits: Every time point showed a repertoire led by clones expanded before ART. Dating from the mid-2000s to the late 2010s, the blood was possibly obtained under older ART regimens. ART-treated samples gained diversity yet remained below transplant donor controls.

The immunoSEQ assay was v3.0, run at survey level. Only in-frame clones appear in the TCRdb table, and some are missing; sequencing was by immunoSEQ multiplex PCR. Among more than 35,000 clones listed, 80% to 85% were seen once. Sequences were derived from unsorted PBMCs, sampled 1.5 years after starting antiretroviral therapy. The clonotype was recovered from a man younger than 30 with HIV.

The DNA for the CDR3 is TGTGCCAGCAGACCGACAGCGGGTTGGAGGTACGAGCAGTACTTC. Translation: CASRPTAGWRYEQYF. This chain joins TRBV27 and TRBJ2-7; weak D call: TRBD2 (6 bases). Trimming removed 6 bases at V and 4 bases at J, with 19 bases between. The CDR3 totals 15 residues. The germline V gene encodes CDR1 MNHEY and CDR2 SMNVEV (reference sequence).